Listed below are T cell receptor beta chains from one sample, sequenced in a study of blood T cells in healthy people across ages. TCRdb redid the calling of the 5' RACE reads with MiXCR, one entry per CDR3 protein. Of about 1.4 million distinct CDR3 sequences detected, roughly 60% appear once; the ten largest clones hold 6.5% to 8.5%. The sample consisted of blood. The source of these receptors is a man between 18 and 35 years old in good health. CDR3s include the opening cysteine and the closing phenylalanine or tryptophan. Each record gives: V gene, J gene, clone size, CDR3 length, D gene, CDR3 protein, CDR3 DNA. D genes are given only for firm matches. Not all rows give a size; the values are once, few, many and, for expanded clones, a class.

>TRBV28|TRBJ2-3|few|16|.
CASSRRWGGAPDTQYF
TGTGCCAGCAGTCGGCGTTGGGGGGGGGCCCCAGATACGCAGTATTTT
>TRBV14|TRBJ2-7|.|14|.
CASSHTLVTYEQYF
TGTGCCAGCAGCCATACCCTTGTGACCTACGAGCAGTACTTC
>TRBV29-1|TRBJ1-2|.|12|.
CSVPRALGGYTF
TGCAGCGTTCCTAGGGCCCTGGGCGGCTACACCTTC
>TRBV20-1|TRBJ2-5|.|15|.
CSARDPGEVQETQYF
TGCAGTGCTAGAGATCCAGGGGAGGTACAAGAGACCCAGTACTTC
>TRBV28|TRBJ1-1|.|12|.
CASSPPFAEAFF
TGTGCCAGCAGTCCCCCATTCGCTGAAGCTTTCTTT
>TRBV12-3/TRBV12-4|TRBJ2-1|.|14|.
CASSPGPNNNEQFF
TGTGCCAGCAGTCCCGGCCCTAATAACAATGAGCAGTTCTTC
>TRBV7-2|TRBJ2-7|few|15|.
CASSLFLPTAYEQYF
TGTGCCAGCAGCTTATTTCTTCCGACGGCCTACGAGCAGTACTTC
>TRBV6-1|TRBJ2-7|many|14|TRBD2
CASSKASGTYEQYF
TGTGCCAGCAGCAAGGCTAGCGGGACCTACGAGCAGTACTTC
>TRBV5-6|TRBJ2-1|.|14|TRBD2
CASSLVTSGGYKFF
TGTGCCAGCAGCTTGGTGACTAGCGGGGGTTATAAGTTCTTC
>TRBV12-3/TRBV12-4|TRBJ2-1|few|11|.
CASSPKNEQFF
TGTGCCAGCAGTCCTAAGAATGAGCAGTTCTTC
>TRBV11-2|TRBJ2-7|.|15|.
CASSPIAGKGTEQYF
TGTGCCAGCAGCCCGATCGCGGGGAAGGGGACCGAGCAGTACTTC
>TRBV20-1|TRBJ2-7|.|13|.
CSASYRDGYEQYF
TGCAGTGCTTCCTACAGAGACGGCTACGAGCAGTACTTC
>TRBV4-2|TRBJ2-5|few|15|.
CASSQELTRLETQYF
TGTGCCAGCAGCCAAGAACTGACACGGCTGGAGACCCAGTACTTC
>TRBV7-9|TRBJ2-1|.|13|.
CASSEPTRDEQFF
TGTGCCAGCAGCGAACCGACGAGAGATGAGCAGTTCTTC
>TRBV20-1|TRBJ2-4|.|14|TRBD1
CSACPGGRKNIQYF
TGCAGTGCTTGCCCAGGGGGCCGCAAAAACATTCAGTACTTC
>TRBV20-1|TRBJ2-7|.|12|.
CSARALDSEQYF
TGCAGTGCTAGGGCTCTAGATAGCGAGCAGTACTTC
>TRBV12-3/TRBV12-4|TRBJ1-2|.|17|TRBD1
CASSSKLSGGTGYGYTF
TGTGCCAGCAGTTCTAAACTGTCAGGGGGCACGGGCTATGGCTACACCTTC
>TRBV7-2|TRBJ2-1|.|15|TRBD1
CASSFRTGGNNEQFF
TGTGCCAGCAGCTTTCGGACAGGAGGAAACAATGAGCAGTTCTTC
>TRBV29-1|TRBJ2-7|.|12|.
CSVGGMGHEQYF
TGCAGCGTTGGCGGGATGGGGCACGAGCAGTACTTC
>TRBV29-1|TRBJ2-7|few|13|.
CSVVSRAPYEQYF
TGCAGCGTTGTTTCCAGGGCACCCTACGAGCAGTACTTC
>TRBV4-3|TRBJ2-1|.|12|TRBD1
CASSQTGAEQFF
TGCGCCAGCAGCCAAACAGGGGCTGAGCAGTTCTTC
>TRBV12-3/TRBV12-4|TRBJ2-3|.|15|TRBD2
CAISRTSGITDTQYF
TGTGCCATAAGCCGGACCAGCGGGATAACAGATACGCAGTATTTT
>TRBV7-9|TRBJ2-7|many|12|TRBD1
CASSSTGYEQYF
TGTGCCAGCAGTTCGACAGGGTACGAGCAGTACTTC
>TRBV24-1|TRBJ2-5|.|14|.
CATSGVHRGGEQYF
TGTGCCACCAGTGGGGTACACAGGGGGGGTGAGCAGTACTTC
>TRBV3-1|TRBJ1-2|.|17|.
CASSQEIVRDKPYGYTF
TGTGCCAGCAGCCAAGAAATTGTAAGGGATAAACCTTATGGCTACACCTTC
>TRBV12-3/TRBV12-4|TRBJ2-1|.|14|.
CASSFRQEVHEQFF
TGTGCCAGCAGTTTTCGACAGGAGGTCCATGAGCAGTTCTTC
>TRBV7-8|TRBJ2-1|.|16|TRBD2
CASSFQRTRMHNEQFF
TGTGCCAGCAGCTTCCAACGGACTAGGATGCACAATGAGCAGTTCTTC
>TRBV28|TRBJ2-3|few|12|.
CASRYYTDTQYF
TGTGCCAGCAGGTATTACACAGATACGCAGTATTTT